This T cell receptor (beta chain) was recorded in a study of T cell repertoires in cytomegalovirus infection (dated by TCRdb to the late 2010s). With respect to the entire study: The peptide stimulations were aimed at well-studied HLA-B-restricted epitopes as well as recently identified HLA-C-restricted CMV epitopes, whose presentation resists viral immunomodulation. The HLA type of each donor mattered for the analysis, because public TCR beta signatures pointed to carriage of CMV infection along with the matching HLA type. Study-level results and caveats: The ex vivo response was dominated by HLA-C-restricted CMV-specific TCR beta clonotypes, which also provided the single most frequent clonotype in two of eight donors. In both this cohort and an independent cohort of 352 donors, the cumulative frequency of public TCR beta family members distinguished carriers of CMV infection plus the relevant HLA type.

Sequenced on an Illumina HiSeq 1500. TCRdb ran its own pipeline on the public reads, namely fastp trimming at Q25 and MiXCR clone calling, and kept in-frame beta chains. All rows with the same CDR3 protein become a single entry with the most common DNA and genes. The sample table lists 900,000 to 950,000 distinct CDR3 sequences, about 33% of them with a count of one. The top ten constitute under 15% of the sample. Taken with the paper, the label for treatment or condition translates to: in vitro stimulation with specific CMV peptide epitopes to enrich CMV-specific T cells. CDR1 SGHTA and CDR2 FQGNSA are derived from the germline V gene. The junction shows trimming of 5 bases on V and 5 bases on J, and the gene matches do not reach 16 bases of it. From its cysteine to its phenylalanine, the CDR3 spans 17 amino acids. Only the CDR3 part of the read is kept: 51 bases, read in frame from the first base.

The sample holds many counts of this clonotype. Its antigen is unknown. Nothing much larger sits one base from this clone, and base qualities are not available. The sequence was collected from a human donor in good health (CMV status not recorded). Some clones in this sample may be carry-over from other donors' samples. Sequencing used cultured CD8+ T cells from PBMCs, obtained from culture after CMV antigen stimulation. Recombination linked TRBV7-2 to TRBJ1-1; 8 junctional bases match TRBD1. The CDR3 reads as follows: CASSPSRGQGAGTEAFF. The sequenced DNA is TGTGCCAGCAGCCCCTCTCGGGGCCAGGGGGCTGGGACTGAAGCTTTCTTT.